The clone carrying this T cell receptor beta chain was observed a few times. Its cognate antigen is unknown. CDR1 and CDR2 (germline): LGHNA, YNFKEQ. V gave up 4 bases and J gave up 3 bases, with 14 bases separating them. This CDR3 comprises 15 residues. This sample stems from a study of PD-L1 blockade in urothelial cancer. About the research overall: Each patient had 0 to 3 earlier chemotherapy regimens. Blood analysis occurred 3 weeks (second dose) and 6 weeks after treatment start. Findings and caveats of the study: Pretreatment TCR clonality in blood, when below the median, was predictive of better survival.

As to time point: peripheral blood 6 weeks after treatment start. Sample contribution per patient ranged from 1 to 8, covering pretreatment and on-treatment. Repertoires were generated with immunoSEQ multiplex PCR, while TCRdb's copy carries only in-frame clones and drops some. In the table there are about 45,000 clones, about four fifths of which are singletons. This clonotype was sampled from a man aged 55 to 70 with urothelial cancer. The rearrangement links TRBV4-2 to TRBJ2-3; a possible D gene is TRBD2 (6 bases). The sequencing here drew on PBMCs, taken around atezolizumab (anti-PD-L1) treatment. The CDR3 loop is CASSRGTSGTDTQYF. In DNA, the CDR3 is TGTGCCAGCAGCCGCGGGACTTCGGGGACAGATACGCAGTATTTT.